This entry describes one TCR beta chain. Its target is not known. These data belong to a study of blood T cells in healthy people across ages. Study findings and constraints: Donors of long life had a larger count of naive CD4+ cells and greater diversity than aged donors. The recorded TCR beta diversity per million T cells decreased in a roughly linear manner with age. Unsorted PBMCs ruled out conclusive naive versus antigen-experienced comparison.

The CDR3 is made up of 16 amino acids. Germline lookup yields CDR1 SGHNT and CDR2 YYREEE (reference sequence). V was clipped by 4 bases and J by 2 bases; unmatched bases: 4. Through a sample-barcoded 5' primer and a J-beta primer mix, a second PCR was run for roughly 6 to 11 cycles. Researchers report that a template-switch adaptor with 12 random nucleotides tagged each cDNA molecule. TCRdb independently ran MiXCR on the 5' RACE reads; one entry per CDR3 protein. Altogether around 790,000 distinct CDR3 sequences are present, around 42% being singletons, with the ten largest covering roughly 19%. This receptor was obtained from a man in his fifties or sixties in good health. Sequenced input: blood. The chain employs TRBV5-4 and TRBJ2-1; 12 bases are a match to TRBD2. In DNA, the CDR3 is TGTGCCAGCAGCGCGACTAGCGGGAGAGCCTACAATGAGCAGTTCTTC. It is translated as CASSATSGRAYNEQFF.